The 31 T cell receptor beta chains presented below share a single source sample, sequenced in a study of blood T cell repertoires in COVID-19. Sequenced by immunoSEQ multiplex PCR; TCRdb stores in-frame clones only, minus some. The sample lists approximately 240,000 clones, 86% occurring once. The sequencing input was peripheral blood. The receptors originated from a woman in her twenties or thirties who had recovered from COVID-19.

The V call is TRBV18, the J call TRBJ1-2, with D tentatively TRBD1 (6 bases). The germline CDR1 and CDR2 sequences are KGHSH and LQKENI. V lost 3 bases and J 4 bases, leaving 15 bases between the germline ends. The CDR3 is 15 residues long. The CDR3 DNA reads TGTGCCAGCTCACCCGACAGGAACAACCCCTATGGCTACACCTTC. This sequence encodes CASSPDRNNPYGYTF.

This rearrangement joins TRBV7-2 to TRBJ2-5; D perhaps matches TRBD2 (7 bases). CDR1 and CDR2 (germline): SGHTA, FQGNSA. The CDR3 loop spans 15 amino acids. The V gene lost 5 bases and the J gene lost 5 bases, with 18 bases spanning the gap. The CDR3 DNA is TGTGCCAGCAGCGGGAGTGGGGGGGCCGCGGAGACCCAGTACTTC. Translating gives CASSGSGGAAETQYF.

This clone was detected only once. The chain combines TRBV19 with TRBJ2-4; 15 nucleotides match TRBD2. With 5 bases clipped from V and 7 bases from J, the junction kept 6 bases outside the gene matches. This CDR3 is built from 16 residues. Germline values: CDR1 LNHDA, CDR2 SQIVND (reference sequence). DNA of the CDR3: TGTGCCAGTAGTTGGACTAGCGGGGGGGCCTTGAACATTCAGTACTTC. This gives the protein CASSWTSGGALNIQYF. Full variable domain (remainder filled in from reference TRBV19 and TRBJ2-4): DGGITQSPKYLFRKEGQNVTLSCEQNLNHDAMYWYRQDPGQGLRLIYYSQIVNDFQKGDIAEGYSVSREKKESFPLTVTSAQKNPTAFYLCASSWTSGGALNIQYFGAGTRLSVL.

The J gene is TRBJ2-5, the V gene TRBV7-7; 7 positions match TRBD2. The length of the CDR3 is 16 residues. V gave up 1 base and J gave up 2 bases; unmatched junction bases: 7. CDR1 and CDR2 (germline): SSHAT, FNYEAQ (reference sequence). CDR3 bases: TGTGCCAGCAGCTTAGTTTTGGCTAGCGGTCAAGAGACCCAGTACTTC. Its translation is CASSLVLASGQETQYF.

This chain connects TRBV10-3 to TRBJ2-3, with a weak D call TRBD2 (7 bases). There are 19 residues in the CDR3. The germline V and J ends were trimmed by 0 bases and 1 base, with 20 bases remaining between them. CDR1 and CDR2 from the germline V gene are ENHRY and SYGVKD. The CDR3 DNA sequence: TGTGCCATCAGTGAGTCTGGAGGGGGGGCCTCTCTCGGCACAGATACGCAGTATTTT. Translated, it gives CAISESGGGASLGTDTQYF.

This clone was picked up a small number of times. The chain employs TRBV3-1 (or the pseudogene TRBV3-2) and TRBJ2-1, with TRBD1 as a possible D gene (5 bases). The length of the CDR3 is 14 residues. CDR1 and CDR2 from the germline V gene are LGHDT and YNNKEL (reference sequence). V lost 4 bases to trimming and J lost 4 bases, with 11 bases between them. CDR3 sequence reads: CASSPIRQYNEQFF. DNA of the CDR3: TGTGCCAGCAGCCCGATCCGACAGTACAATGAGCAGTTCTTC.

This chain uses TRBV7-8 with TRBJ1-2, with TRBD1 identical over 7 bases. The CDR3 is 14 residues long. Germline CDR1 is SGHVS and CDR2 is FQNEAQ. The junction had 2 bases not matched to a gene; V was cut back by 3 bases and J by 1 base. The CDR3, as DNA: TGTGCCAGCAGCTTCGACAGGGTTAACTATGGCTACACCTTC. Translated, it gives CASSFDRVNYGYTF.

The genes are TRBV5-1 and TRBJ2-1; TRBD1 agrees at 9 bases. V lost 4 bases to trimming and J lost 4 bases; unmatched junction nucleotides: 6. The CDR3 has 15 residues. Germline loops: CDR1 SGHRS, CDR2 YFSETQ. CDR3 residues: CASSLSGTGYNEQFF. The CDR3 DNA sequence: TGCGCCAGCAGCCTGTCCGGGACAGGGTACAATGAGCAGTTCTTC.

The chain carries TRBV18 and TRBJ2-5; the match to TRBD1 covers 11 bases. The CDR3 covers 16 residues. CDR1 and CDR2 from the germline V gene are KGHSH and LQKENI. The J segment lost 5 bases and the V segment lost 1 base, leaving 6 bases of the junction unmatched. This chain's CDR3 is CASSPRDRGFLETQYF. In DNA form, the CDR3 reads TGTGCCAGCTCACCACGGGACAGGGGGTTTTTGGAGACCCAGTACTTC.

CDR3 residues: CASSKGVQPQHF. Here the CDR3 DNA reads TGTGCCAGTAGTAAGGGGGTTCAGCCCCAGCATTTT. The chain has TRBV19 and TRBJ1-5, with a tentative D call TRBD1 (6 bases). V lost 4 bases to trimming and J lost 6 bases, with 7 bases between them. The CDR3 is made up of 12 amino acids. The V gene's germline CDR1 is LNHDA and CDR2 SQIVND (reference sequence).

This chain joins TRBV7-3 and TRBJ2-1; 8 nucleotides line up with TRBD2. Germline loops: CDR1 SGHTA, CDR2 FQGTGA. After removal of 2 bases from V and 8 bases from J, the junction contained 8 bases not matched to a gene. The CDR3 totals 15 residues. The CDR3 bases are TGTGCCAGCAGCTTAGGTACTAGCGGATTCGATGAGCAGTTCTTC. Translated: CASSLGTSGFDEQFF.

The chain carries TRBV2 and TRBJ1-1, with D perhaps TRBD1 (6 bases). Trimming shortened V by 5 bases and J by 5 bases, and 18 bases separated the two germline ends. The CDR3 sequence is 15 residues long. Germline V gene sequence: CDR1 SNHLY, CDR2 FYNNEI. CDR3 protein: CASSHNSGGRTEAFF. The CDR3 coding sequence is TGTGCCAGCAGTCATAATAGCGGGGGCAGGACTGAAGCTTTCTTT.

CDR3 in amino acids: CASSLGTANEKLFF. Written as DNA, the CDR3 is TGTGCCAGCAGCCTCGGGACAGCAAATGAAAAACTGTTTTTT. The chain couples TRBV6-5 to TRBJ1-4; 7 bases are shared with TRBD1. The CDR3 loop spans 14 amino acids. V lost 6 bases and J lost 5; bases outside the gene matches: 6. CDR1 is MNHEY and CDR2 is SVGAGI in the germline V gene.

A word on this clone: Germline and junction disagree at one end, which may indicate a read error. The chain couples TRBV5-1 to TRBJ2-6, with 7 bases aligning to TRBD1. CDR1 and CDR2 (germline): SGHRS, YFSETQ. The CDR3 runs to 16 residues. In DNA form, the CDR3 reads TGCGCCAGCAACTTGGACAGGCTCTCTGGGGCCAACGTCCTGACTTTC. It encodes CASNLDRLSGANVLTF.

The chain joins TRBV15 to TRBJ2-5; unclear D gene. Germline V gene data show CDR1 as LNHNV and CDR2 as YYDKDF (reference sequence). CDR3 size: 15 residues. Trimming shortened V by 7 bases and J by 5 bases, and 20 bases separated the two germline ends. The CDR3 loop reads CATTPRPALGETQYF. The CDR3 DNA reads TGTGCCACCACCCCTCGGCCTGCTCTGGGCGAGACCCAGTACTTC. The full variable domain, in which reference TRBV15 and TRBJ2-5 provide the parts outside the CDR3, is DAMVIQNPRYQVTQFGKPVTLSCSQTLNHNVMYWYQQKSSQAPKLLFHYYDKDFNNEADTPDNFQSRRPNTSFCFLDIRSPGLGDTAMYLCATTPRPALGETQYFGPGTRLLVL.

The V call is TRBV24-1, the J call TRBJ2-3; 7 bases match TRBD1. With 6 bases clipped from V and 0 bases from J, the junction kept 2 bases outside the gene matches. CDR1 is KGHDR, CDR2 SFDVKD, per germline. This CDR3 is built from 14 residues. The CDR3: CATSKGASTDTQYF. In DNA form, the CDR3 reads TGTGCCACCAGTAAGGGGGCTAGCACAGATACGCAGTATTTT.

V usage is TRBV12-3 or TRBV12-4 and J usage is TRBJ1-1, with unresolved D. The CDR3 spans 10 residues. Trimming stripped 3 bases from V and 12 bases from J, with 8 bases between. The CDR3 spells CASSFSQPFF. The CDR3, as DNA: TGTGCCAGCAGTTTTTCACAGCCTTTCTTT.

The V and J genes are TRBV19 and TRBJ2-1, with TRBD2 matching 8 bases. The germline gives CDR1 LNHDA, CDR2 SQIVND (reference sequence). The ends lost 5 bases at V and 4 bases at J; junction bases unmatched: 7. This CDR3 contains 15 residues. CDR3 bases: TGTGCCAGTAGTTTTCTGGGACTAGAGTACAATGAGCAGTTCTTC. Protein sequence: CASSFLGLEYNEQFF.

The gene calls are TRBV2 and TRBJ2-2; D uncertain. V was clipped by 1 base and J by 3 bases, with 12 bases between them. The V gene's germline CDR1 is SNHLY and CDR2 FYNNEI. The CDR3 totals 16 residues. In DNA, the CDR3 is TGTGCCAGCAGTGAAGATCGGATTAGCTACACCGGGGAGCTGTTTTTT. Amino acid sequence: CASSEDRISYTGELFF.

CDR3 nucleotide sequence: TGTGCCAGTAGTCCTAGAGGGGACAGGGTCCCTCGAGAGACCCAGTACTTC. Residues: CASSPRGDRVPRETQYF. The rearrangement uses TRBV19 and TRBJ2-5; 9 nucleotides line up with TRBD1. The germline V gene encodes CDR1 LNHDA and CDR2 SQIVND (reference sequence). This CDR3 contains 17 residues. V lost 5 bases to trimming and J lost 4 bases; unmatched junction nucleotides: 14. The full variable domain, in which reference TRBV19 and TRBJ2-5 provide the parts outside the CDR3, is DGGITQSPKYLFRKEGQNVTLSCEQNLNHDAMYWYRQDPGQGLRLIYYSQIVNDFQKGDIAEGYSVSREKKESFPLTVTSAQKNPTAFYLCASSPRGDRVPRETQYFGPGTRLLVL.

The chain recombines TRBV5-6 with TRBJ2-3; 9 bases are a match to TRBD1. The CDR3 has 16 amino acids. V dropped 4 bases and J dropped 0; count of bases not matched to a gene: 6. Germline CDR1 and CDR2: SGHDT and YYEEEE. For the CDR3, the DNA is TGTGCCAGCAGCGTTTACAGGGGGCCGAGCACAGATACGCAGTATTTT. The encoded protein is CASSVYRGPSTDTQYF.

The genes are TRBV27 and TRBJ1-1, with unresolved D. V was pared by 5 bases and J by 1 base, with 11 bases between. CDR1 is MNHEY, CDR2 SMNVEV, per germline (reference sequence). The CDR3 has 14 residues. CDR3 amino acids: CASSMRVPNTEAFF. The CDR3 DNA reads TGTGCCAGCAGTATGAGGGTGCCGAACACTGAAGCTTTCTTT.

The J gene is TRBJ2-7, the V gene TRBV5-5; tentatively, D is TRBD1 (5 bases). The ends were cut back, 2 bases at V and 2 bases at J, with 11 bases in the middle. Germline V gene sequence: CDR1 SGHKS, CDR2 YYEKEE (reference sequence). The CDR3 has 14 residues. CDR3 protein: CASSFLTVTYEQYF. For the CDR3, the DNA is TGTGCCAGCAGCTTTTTGACAGTCACCTACGAGCAGTACTTC.

The chain joins TRBV6-6 to TRBJ1-2, with unresolved D. This CDR3 is 11 amino acids long. From germline, CDR1 is MNHNY and CDR2 SVGAGI (reference sequence). Trimming pared 2 bases from V and 9 bases from J, leaving 7 bases between. CDR3 bases: TGTGCCAGCAGTTACGTCTCTCGCTACACCTTC. Protein sequence: CASSYVSRYTF.

The chain joins TRBV4-2 to TRBJ1-2; D remains unclear. V lost 5 bases, J lost 4 bases, and 14 bases lay in between. The CDR3 has 14 residues. The germline gives CDR1 LGHNA, CDR2 YNFKEQ. CDR3 loop: CASSKGPGGYGYTF. In nucleotides, the CDR3 is TGTGCCAGCAGCAAAGGACCGGGAGGCTATGGCTACACCTTC.

This chain connects TRBV15 to TRBJ1-2; D is uncertain. The CDR3 runs 16 residues. V dropped 0 bases and J dropped 3 bases, with 14 bases sitting between them. CDR1 and CDR2 (germline): LNHNV, YYDKDF (reference sequence). CDR3 protein: CATSRERQATYYGYTF. CDR3 coding DNA: TGTGCCACCAGCAGAGAAAGGCAGGCCACCTACTATGGCTACACCTTC.

This chain links TRBV29-1 with TRBJ1-4; 7 bases align to TRBD1. The CDR3 runs 14 residues. Per the germline V gene, CDR1 is SQVTM and CDR2 is ANQGSEA. The ends lost 7 bases at V and 3 bases at J; junction bases unmatched: 8. The CDR3, as DNA: TGCAGCGCCGCAGGGGGGATAGCTAATGAAAAACTGTTTTTT. Translating gives CSAAGGIANEKLFF.

This chain uses TRBV5-1 with TRBJ2-7; TRBD1 agrees at 8 bases. After removal of 0 bases from V and 3 bases from J, the junction contained 5 bases not matched to a gene. Germline V CDR1 and CDR2: SGHRS, YFSETQ. This CDR3 is built from 15 residues. CDR3 protein: CASSLVTGAGYEQYF. As DNA, the CDR3 is TGCGCCAGCAGCTTGGTGACAGGGGCTGGCTACGAGCAGTACTTC.

This chain connects TRBV5-1 to TRBJ2-1; 8 bases align to TRBD1. V gave up 0 bases and J gave up 7 bases; unmatched junction bases: 9. Germline CDR1 SGHRS, CDR2 YFSETQ. The length of the CDR3 is 16 residues. CDR3: CASSLDFTGGWNEQFF. CDR3 in DNA: TGCGCCAGCAGCTTGGACTTTACAGGGGGATGGAATGAGCAGTTCTTC.

V is TRBV5-1 and J is TRBJ2-1, with D possibly TRBD2 on 7 matching bases. This CDR3 region has 15 residues. V lost 0 bases and J lost 7, with 14 bases in between. In germline, CDR1 is SGHRS, CDR2 YFSETQ. The DNA for the CDR3 is TGCGCCAGCAGCTTGGTTAGGGGGGGTGGTAATGAGCAGTTCTTC. As protein: CASSLVRGGGNEQFF. The whole variable domain, filled in from reference TRBV5-1 and TRBJ2-1, reads KAGVTQTPRYLIKTRGQQVTLSCSPISGHRSVSWYQQTPGQGLQFLFEYFSETQRNKGNFPGRFSGRQFSNSRSEMNVSTLELGDSALYLCASSLVRGGGNEQFFGPGTRLTVL.

The V call is TRBV5-5, the J call TRBJ2-3, with D possibly matching TRBD2 (5 bases). Germline-derived CDR1 and CDR2 are SGHKS and YYEKEE (reference sequence). The CDR3 is made up of 15 amino acids. Trimming stripped 4 bases from V and 4 bases from J, with 16 bases between. In DNA, the CDR3 is TGTGCCAGCAGCCGCAAGGGAGCACCCCCAGATACGCAGTATTTT. Its translation is CASSRKGAPPDTQYF.